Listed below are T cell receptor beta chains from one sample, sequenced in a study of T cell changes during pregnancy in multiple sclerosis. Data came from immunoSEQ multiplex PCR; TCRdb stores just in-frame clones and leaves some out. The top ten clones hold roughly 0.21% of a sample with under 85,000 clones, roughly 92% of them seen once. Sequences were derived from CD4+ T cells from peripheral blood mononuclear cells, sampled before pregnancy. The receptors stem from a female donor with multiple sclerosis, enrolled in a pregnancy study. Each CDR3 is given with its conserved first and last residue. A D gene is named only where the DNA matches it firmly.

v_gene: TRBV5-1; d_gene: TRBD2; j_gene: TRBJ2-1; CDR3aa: CASSPGLSNNEQFF
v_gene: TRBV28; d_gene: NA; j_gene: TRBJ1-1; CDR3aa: CASSSLDMNTEAFF
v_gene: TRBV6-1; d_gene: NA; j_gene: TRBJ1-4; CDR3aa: CASSEQADEKLFF
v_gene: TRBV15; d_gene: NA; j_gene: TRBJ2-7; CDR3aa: CATSRDRGYEQYF
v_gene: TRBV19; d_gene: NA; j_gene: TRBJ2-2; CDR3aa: CASSIDLRAANTGELFF
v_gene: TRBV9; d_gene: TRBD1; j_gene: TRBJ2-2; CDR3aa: CASSGTGAMAGELFF
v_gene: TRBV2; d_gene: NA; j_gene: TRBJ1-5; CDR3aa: CASSVERNQPQHF
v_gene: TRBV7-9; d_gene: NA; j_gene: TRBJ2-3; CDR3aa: CASSLGGRETDTQYF
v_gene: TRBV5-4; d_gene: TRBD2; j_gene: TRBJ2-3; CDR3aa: CASSPDLGLASDTQYF
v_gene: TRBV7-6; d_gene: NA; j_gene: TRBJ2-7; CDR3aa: CASSQGPHYEQYF
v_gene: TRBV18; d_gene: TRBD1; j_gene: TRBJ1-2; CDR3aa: CASRLMAGGYGYTF
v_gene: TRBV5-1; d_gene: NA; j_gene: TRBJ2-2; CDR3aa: CASSLAGKGNTGELFF
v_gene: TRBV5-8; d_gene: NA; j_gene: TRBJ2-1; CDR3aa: CASSFGLHSYNEQFF
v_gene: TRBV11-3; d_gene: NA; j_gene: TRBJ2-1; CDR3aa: CASSLSPGDLYEQFF
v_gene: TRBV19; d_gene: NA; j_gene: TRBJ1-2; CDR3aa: CASSPHNYGYTF
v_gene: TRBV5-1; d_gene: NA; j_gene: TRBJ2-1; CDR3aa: CASSLVLRAGYNEQFF
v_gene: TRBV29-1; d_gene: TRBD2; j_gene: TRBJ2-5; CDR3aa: CSVPTTSGETQYF
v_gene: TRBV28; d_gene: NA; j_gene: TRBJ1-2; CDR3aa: CASGNRDSGYTF
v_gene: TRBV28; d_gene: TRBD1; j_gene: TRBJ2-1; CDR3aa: CASPRSDGTGPHEQFF
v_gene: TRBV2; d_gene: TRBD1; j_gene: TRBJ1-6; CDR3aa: CASSYQQGAQNSPLHF
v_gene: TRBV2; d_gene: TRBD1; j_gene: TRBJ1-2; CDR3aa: CASTGTAYGYTF
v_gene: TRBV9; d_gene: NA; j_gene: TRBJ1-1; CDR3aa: CASSVVIQGNTEAFF
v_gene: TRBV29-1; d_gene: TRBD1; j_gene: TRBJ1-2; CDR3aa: CSVTGEYEGIQDGYTF
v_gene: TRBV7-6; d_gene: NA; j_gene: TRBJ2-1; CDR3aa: CASSAGTLGEQFF
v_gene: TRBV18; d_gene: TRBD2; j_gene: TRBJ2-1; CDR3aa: CASSRRAGGPRDEQFF
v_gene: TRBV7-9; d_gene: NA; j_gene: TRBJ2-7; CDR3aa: CASSASQGKATF
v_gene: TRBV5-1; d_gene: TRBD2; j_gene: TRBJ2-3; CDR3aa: CASSLSSGRSTDTQYF
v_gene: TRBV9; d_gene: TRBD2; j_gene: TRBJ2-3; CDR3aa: CASSVLGGGGLGADTQYF
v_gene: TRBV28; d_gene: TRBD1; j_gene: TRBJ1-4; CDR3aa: CASGGTANEKLFF
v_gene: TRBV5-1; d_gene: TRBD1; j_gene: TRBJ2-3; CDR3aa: CASSRNPGTAISTDTQYF
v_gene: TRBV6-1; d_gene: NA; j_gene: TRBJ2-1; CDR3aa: CASSAVSVYNEQFF
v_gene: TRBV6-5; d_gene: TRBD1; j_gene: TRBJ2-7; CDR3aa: CASSSAGTASYEQYF
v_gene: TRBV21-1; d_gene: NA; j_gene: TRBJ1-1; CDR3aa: CASSNDSRGRYTEAFF
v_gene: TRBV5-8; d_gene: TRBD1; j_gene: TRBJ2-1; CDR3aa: CASSSWTGDYNEQFF
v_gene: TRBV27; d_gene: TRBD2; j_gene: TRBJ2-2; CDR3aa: CASRGWGLAGDTNTGELFF
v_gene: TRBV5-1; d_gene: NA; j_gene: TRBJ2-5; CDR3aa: CASSLVGGGQETQYF
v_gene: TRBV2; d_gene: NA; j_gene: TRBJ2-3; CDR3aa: CASRSRGTTDTQYF
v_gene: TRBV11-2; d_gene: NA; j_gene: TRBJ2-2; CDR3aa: CASSLGYSYTGELFF
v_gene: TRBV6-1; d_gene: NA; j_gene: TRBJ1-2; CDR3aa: CASSEQGGANYGYTF
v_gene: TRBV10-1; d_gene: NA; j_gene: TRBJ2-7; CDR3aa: CATGRINYEQYF
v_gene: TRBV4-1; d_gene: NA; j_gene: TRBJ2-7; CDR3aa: CASSQELRDTFYEQYF